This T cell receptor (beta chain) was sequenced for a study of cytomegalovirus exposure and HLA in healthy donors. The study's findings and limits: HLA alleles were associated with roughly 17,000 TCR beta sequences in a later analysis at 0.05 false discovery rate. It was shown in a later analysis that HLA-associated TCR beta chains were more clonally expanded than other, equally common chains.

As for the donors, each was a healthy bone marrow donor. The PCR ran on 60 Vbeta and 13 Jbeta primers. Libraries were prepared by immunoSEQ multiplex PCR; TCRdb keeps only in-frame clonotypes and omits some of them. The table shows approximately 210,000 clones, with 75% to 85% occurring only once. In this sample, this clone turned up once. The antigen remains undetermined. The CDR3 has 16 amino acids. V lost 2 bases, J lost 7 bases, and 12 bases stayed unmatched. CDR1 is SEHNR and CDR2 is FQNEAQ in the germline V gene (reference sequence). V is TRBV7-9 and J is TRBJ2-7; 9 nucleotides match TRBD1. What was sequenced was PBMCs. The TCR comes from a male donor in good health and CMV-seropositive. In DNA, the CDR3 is TGTGCCAGCAGCTTATCCGGGACAGGGACCAAACAGGAGCAGTACTTC. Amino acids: CASSLSGTGTKQEQYF.